What follows are 22 T cell receptor beta chains derived from one specimen sequenced in a study of cytomegalovirus exposure and HLA in healthy donors. The PCR contained 60 Vbeta and 13 Jbeta primers. Profiling relied on immunoSEQ multiplex PCR, and the TCRdb table lists in-frame clones only, not all of them. This repertoire shows roughly 200,000 clones, roughly 80% found once; its top ten account for under 0.75%. Sequencing was performed on PBMCs. The source of these receptors is a boy aged 5-17 years in good health and CMV-seronegative.

The chain employs TRBV5-1 and TRBJ2-5; 13 bases fit TRBD2. Germline values: CDR1 SGHRS, CDR2 YFSETQ. The CDR3 totals 18 residues. V gave up 0 bases and J gave up 0 bases; unmatched junction bases: 5. The CDR3 region is CASSLGPTSGRYQETQYF. CDR3 in DNA: TGCGCCAGCAGCTTGGGCCCGACTAGCGGGAGGTACCAAGAGACCCAGTACTTC.

J is TRBJ1-1 and V is TRBV6-5; D gene unclear. The CDR3 contains 14 residues. V was trimmed by 4 bases and J by 0 bases, leaving 9 bases between them. Germline V gene data show CDR1 as MNHEY and CDR2 as SVGAGI. In nucleotides, the CDR3 is TGTGCCAGCAGTTCTACGGGTTTGAACACTGAAGCTTTCTTT. It specifies CASSSTGLNTEAFF.

This clone appeared a single time. This chain joins TRBV5-4 and TRBJ1-1, with TRBD1 as a possible D gene (6 bases). Trimming took 0 bases from V and 4 from J, leaving 13 bases between them. Germline V CDR1 and CDR2: SGHNT, YYREEE (reference sequence). The CDR3 contains 15 residues. The CDR3: CASSLGGGRRTEAFF. The DNA for the CDR3 is TGTGCCAGCAGCTTGGGCGGGGGGCGCCGCACTGAAGCTTTCTTT.

Only one count was recorded for this clone. The rearrangement uses TRBV19 and TRBJ2-4, with D maybe TRBD1 (5 bases). The CDR3 is 15 amino acids. Germline CDR1 is LNHDA and CDR2 is SQIVND (reference sequence). Trimming pared 5 bases from V and 0 bases from J, leaving 11 bases between. CDR3 in amino acids: CASSETGLAKNIQYF. CDR3 nucleotide sequence: TGTGCCAGTAGTGAAACAGGTCTAGCCAAAAACATTCAGTACTTC.

CDR3 in amino acids: CATSRDRGTGGGYTF. Written as DNA, the CDR3 is TGTGCCACCAGCAGAGACCGCGGGACAGGGGGTGGCTACACCTTC. The rearrangement uses TRBV15 and TRBJ1-2, with 11 bases matching TRBD1. V trimming: 0 bases; J trimming: 7 bases; junction bases outside the gene matches: 4. Germline assignment: CDR1 LNHNV and CDR2 YYDKDF (reference sequence). CDR3 length: 15 amino acids.

The CDR3 loop reads CASSETEGSYEQYF. CDR3 nucleotides: TGTGCCAGCAGCGAGACAGAAGGCTCCTACGAGCAGTACTTC. This chain links TRBV5-6 with TRBJ2-7; TRBD1 might be the D (5 bases). Trimming shortened V by 4 bases and J by 0 bases, and 11 bases separated the two germline ends. The germline V gene has CDR1 SGHDT and CDR2 YYEEEE. The CDR3 contains 14 residues.

The chain recombines TRBV5-5 with TRBJ1-2; 12 positions match TRBD1. V was clipped by 2 bases and J by 7 bases; unmatched bases: 6. CDR3 length equals 15 residues. The germline gives CDR1 SGHKS, CDR2 YYEKEE (reference sequence). DNA of the CDR3: TGTGCCAGCAGCTTCCCGGGACAGGGGGCTACTGGCTACACCTTC. Protein sequence: CASSFPGQGATGYTF.

Only a few counts were recorded for this clone. The chain couples TRBV7-3 to TRBJ2-3; 11 bases fit TRBD2. V trimming: 4 bases; J trimming: 6 bases; junction bases outside the gene matches: 15. This CDR3 comprises 18 residues. CDR1 SGHTA and CDR2 FQGTGA come from the germline V gene. In nucleotides, the CDR3 is TGTGCCAGCAGCTCCGACCAGGCTAGCGGGAGGCCGAGGGATACGCAGTATTTT. This translates into CASSSDQASGRPRDTQYF.

V gene TRBV5-1 combines with J gene TRBJ1-1, with D perhaps TRBD1 (5 bases). The germline V and J ends were trimmed by 5 bases and 1 base, with 18 bases remaining between them. Germline-derived CDR1 and CDR2 are SGHRS and YFSETQ. The CDR3 runs to 16 residues. The chain's CDR3 is CASSSLGGAGNTEAFF. For the CDR3, the DNA is TGCGCCAGCAGTTCCTTGGGGGGAGCCGGGAACACTGAAGCTTTCTTT.

This clone was observed a handful of times. The V gene is TRBV30, the J gene TRBJ1-2, with D uncertain. The CDR3 spans 12 residues. The germline gives CDR1 GTSNPN, CDR2 SVGIG (reference sequence). DNA for the CDR3: TGTGCTAACTTAAGAAGTAACTATGGCTACACCTTC. Translation: CANLRSNYGYTF.

The genes are TRBV7-9 and TRBJ2-1, with 10 bases fitting TRBD2. Looked up from germline, CDR1 is SEHNR and CDR2 is FQNEAQ (reference sequence). The CDR3 is 17 residues long. V was clipped by 2 bases and J by 0 bases; unmatched bases: 4. The CDR3 sequence: CASSLRASGSSYNEQFF. The CDR3, as DNA: TGTGCCAGCAGCTTAAGGGCTAGCGGGAGCTCCTACAATGAGCAGTTCTTC.

The J gene is TRBJ2-7, the V gene TRBV11-3, with D tentatively TRBD2 (5 bases). The CDR3 is 14 residues long. V dropped 3 bases and J dropped 2 bases, with 11 bases sitting between them. Germline V CDR1 and CDR2: SGHNT, YENEEA. The CDR3 DNA is TGTGCCAGCAGCTTGGCCGACGGGACCTACGAGCAGTACTTC. This sequence encodes CASSLADGTYEQYF.

This chain connects TRBV30 to TRBJ2-3; a possible D gene is TRBD1 (5 bases). The CDR3 sequence is 13 residues long. The germline V and J ends were trimmed by 2 bases and 2 bases, with 8 bases remaining between them. Germline-derived CDR1 and CDR2 are GTSNPN and SVGIG (reference sequence). The CDR3 spells CAWSNGHTDTQYF. For the CDR3, the DNA is TGTGCCTGGAGTAACGGACACACAGATACGCAGTATTTT.

The rearrangement links TRBV6-5 to TRBJ2-3; 9 bases are shared with TRBD1. This CDR3 is built from 14 residues. Germline V CDR1 and CDR2: MNHEY, SVGAGI. V shed 6 bases, J shed 8 bases, and the junction held 9 bases outside the gene matches. The CDR3 sequence is CASSSGTGSGTQYF. The CDR3 DNA reads TGTGCCAGCAGCTCCGGGACAGGGTCAGGTACGCAGTATTTT.

The chain uses TRBV7-2 and TRBJ1-1; D is undetermined. Trimming stripped 5 bases from V and 3 bases from J, with 4 bases between. Germline-derived CDR1 and CDR2 are SGHTA and FQGNSA. There are 11 residues in the CDR3. CDR3 DNA: TGTGCCAGCAGCCCCTACACTGAAGCTTTCTTT. Its protein product is CASSPYTEAFF.

J is TRBJ1-1 and V is TRBV30; no clear D. Trimming stripped 3 bases from V and 1 base from J, with 9 bases between. In germline, CDR1 is GTSNPN, CDR2 SVGIG (reference sequence). The length of the CDR3 is 13 residues. The CDR3 spells CAWRRGPNTEAFF. The DNA of the CDR3 is TGTGCCTGGAGGAGAGGCCCGAACACTGAAGCTTTCTTT.

The genes are TRBV30 and TRBJ1-1; D unclear. The CDR3 covers 12 residues. Germline CDR1 is GTSNPN and CDR2 is SVGIG (reference sequence). V lost 1 base to trimming and J lost 1 base, with 4 bases between them. In DNA form, the CDR3 reads TGTGCCTGGAGTGGGCAGAACACTGAAGCTTTCTTT. Its protein is CAWSGQNTEAFF. Full variable domain (missing parts from reference TRBV30 and TRBJ1-1): SQTIHQWPATLVQPVGSPLSLECTVEGTSNPNLYWYRQAAGRGLQLLFYSVGIGQISSEVPQNLSASRPQDRQFILSSKKLLLSDSGFYLCAWSGQNTEAFFGQGTRLTVV.

This clone was recorded only once. The chain uses TRBV19 and TRBJ2-1; D is unclear. V was pared by 1 base and J by 6 bases, with 16 bases between. Germline lookup yields CDR1 LNHDA and CDR2 SQIVND (reference sequence). There are 16 residues in the CDR3. The CDR3, as DNA: TGTGCCAGTAGTATAGCAGGTACTCTAACTGGCAATGAGCAGTTCTTC. It specifies CASSIAGTLTGNEQFF.

This chain links TRBV27 with TRBJ2-2, with 8 bases matching TRBD1. V lost 6 bases, J lost 5 bases, and 11 bases stayed unmatched. Germline V gene sequence: CDR1 MNHEY, CDR2 SMNVEV (reference sequence). The CDR3 totals 16 residues. The CDR3 nucleotides are TGTGCCAGCAGCCACCCAGGACAGGGTAATACCGGGGAGCTGTTTTTT. Translation gives CASSHPGQGNTGELFF.

The count of this clone is one. The chain links TRBV7-9 to TRBJ1-1; TRBD1 agrees at 8 bases. Germline V gives CDR1 SEHNR, CDR2 FQNEAQ (reference sequence). The CDR3 has 16 amino acids. The J segment lost 0 bases and the V segment lost 4 bases, leaving 7 bases of the junction unmatched. CDR3 region: CASSSRDRFLNTEAFF. The CDR3 region has the DNA TGTGCCAGCAGCTCCCGGGACAGGTTTTTGAACACTGAAGCTTTCTTT.

The genes are TRBV27 and TRBJ2-5; 11 nucleotides match TRBD1. The tail of the sequence fits TRBJ2-7 better, so the J call may be wrong. This CDR3 region has 15 residues. Per germline, CDR1 MNHEY and CDR2 SMNVEV (reference sequence). The CDR3 protein is CASQTPDRGRAEQYF. The CDR3 DNA sequence: TGTGCCAGCCAAACGCCGGACAGGGGGCGGGCCGAGCAGTACTTC.

CDR3 sequence reads: CASSVDQGHGYTF. The CDR3 DNA sequence: TGTGCCAGCAGCGTAGATCAGGGGCATGGCTACACCTTC. The chain carries TRBV9 and TRBJ1-2, with a weak D call TRBD1 (6 bases). Deletions cut 0 bases from V and 6 bases from J, with 9 bases between. Germline CDR1 reads SGDLS; CDR2 reads YYNGEE. The CDR3 has 13 amino acids.